The 28 T cell receptor beta chains given below trace back to one sample, sequenced in a study of blood T cell repertoires in COVID-19. The table came from immunoSEQ multiplex PCR; TCRdb's copy has only in-frame clones and leaves some out. The sample shows approximately 170,000 clones, 80% to 90% of them seen only once. Sequencing was carried out using peripheral blood. The source is a woman aged 65 to 85 with COVID-19, enrolled during active disease.

This clone has only a few counts. V is TRBV6-5 and J is TRBJ1-2, with no clear D. Per the germline V gene, CDR1 is MNHEY and CDR2 is SVGAGI. V shed 8 bases and J shed 3 bases, with 13 bases lying between them. CDR3 length: 13 amino acids. The CDR3 nucleotides read TGTGCCAGCCACCCGGCGGGCCACTATGGCTACACCTTC. It is translated as CASHPAGHYGYTF.

The CDR3: CAISEWQGYSPLHF. CDR3 coding DNA: TGTGCCATCAGTGAGTGGCAGGGTTATTCACCCCTCCACTTT. The gene calls are TRBV10-3 and TRBJ1-6, with D perhaps matching TRBD1 (5 bases). CDR1 and CDR2 from the germline V gene are ENHRY and SYGVKD. CDR3 size: 14 residues. V lost 1 base to trimming and J lost 8 bases, with 9 bases between them.

This clone was seen once. The chain employs TRBV5-8 and TRBJ1-3, with 7 nucleotides matching TRBD1. CDR1 and CDR2 from the germline V gene are SGHTS and YDEGEE. The V gene end was trimmed by 3 bases and the J gene end by 2 bases; junction bases not matched to a gene: 14. The CDR3 sequence is 18 residues long. The DNA of the CDR3 is TGTGCCAGCAGCTCAACAGGGGTGGGAATGATAGCTGGAAACACCATATATTTT. Encoded protein: CASSSTGVGMIAGNTIYF.

A word on this clone: One end of the junction is discordant with germline, which a read error may explain. V usage is TRBV7-6 and J usage is TRBJ2-2; D may be TRBD2 (7 bases). The CDR3 has 16 amino acids. The germline V gene encodes CDR1 SGHVS and CDR2 FNYEAQ. The CDR3 spells CASSLVGGANTGELFF. CDR3 DNA: TGTGCCAGCAGCTTAGTAGGGGGGGCGAATACCGGGGAGCTGTTTTTT.

This clone has more than one count but fewer than ten. This chain connects TRBV19 to TRBJ1-1, with D unclear. V shed 5 bases and J shed 4 bases, with 20 bases lying between them. Germline CDR1 is LNHDA and CDR2 is SQIVND (reference sequence). The CDR3 spans 16 residues. The CDR3 DNA sequence: TGTGCCAGTAGTCCGAAGACACCCGGAGGTAGCACTGAAGCTTTCTTT. It specifies CASSPKTPGGSTEAFF.

The V and J genes are TRBV3-1 (or the pseudogene TRBV3-2) and TRBJ2-5; 7 bases align to TRBD2. Germline-derived CDR1 and CDR2 are LGHDT and YNNKEL (reference sequence). With V trimmed by 2 bases and J by 2 bases, 8 bases remained unmatched. This CDR3 is built from 16 residues. The CDR3 region is CASSQLNSGLQETQYF. The CDR3 bases are TGTGCCAGCAGCCAACTCAATAGCGGGCTTCAAGAGACCCAGTACTTC.

J is TRBJ2-1 and V is TRBV9; 8 bases match TRBD2. Germline assignment: CDR1 SGDLS and CDR2 YYNGEE. The trim removed 4 bases at V and 4 bases at J, leaving 7 bases unmatched. The CDR3 is 15 amino acids. CDR3 residues: CASSLSGSGYNEQFF. CDR3 coding DNA: TGTGCCAGCAGCCTAAGCGGGAGCGGTTACAATGAGCAGTTCTTC. Supplemented by reference TRBV9 and TRBJ2-1, the full variable domain reads DSGVTQTPKHLITATGQRVTLRCSPRSGDLSVYWYQQSLDQGLQFLIQYYNGEERAKGNILERFSAQQFPDLHSELNLSSLELGDSALYFCASSLSGSGYNEQFFGPGTRLTVL.

This clone is a singleton in its sample. The genes are TRBV28 and TRBJ2-7; tentatively, D is TRBD2 (5 bases). The germline V gene encodes CDR1 MDHEN and CDR2 SYDVKM. The CDR3 spans 12 residues. V lost 3 bases and J lost 4, with 7 bases in between. This CDR3 reads CASSFTRYEQYF. CDR3 DNA: TGTGCCAGCAGTTTCACTAGGTACGAGCAGTACTTC.

The chain combines TRBV28 with TRBJ1-1; 7 nucleotides match TRBD1. This CDR3 has 14 amino acids. The junction had 8 bases not matched to a gene; V was cut back by 10 bases and J by 0 bases. Germline CDR1 and CDR2: MDHEN and SYDVKM. DNA of the CDR3: TGTGCCACAGTCCCGGGACAGCTGAACACTGAAGCTTTCTTT. It yields the protein CATVPGQLNTEAFF.

The chain carries TRBV9 and TRBJ2-2; no firm D call. From germline, CDR1 is SGDLS and CDR2 YYNGEE. The CDR3 extends over 15 amino acids. V dropped 1 base and J dropped 2 bases, with 9 bases sitting between them. The CDR3 region is CASSVKASNTGELFF. DNA for the CDR3: TGTGCCAGCAGCGTAAAAGCGTCTAACACCGGGGAGCTGTTTTTT.

V usage is TRBV6-5 and J usage is TRBJ2-1; 7 bases map to TRBD1. Germline V lookup: CDR1 MNHEY, CDR2 SVGAGI. The CDR3 spans 13 residues. The V gene end was trimmed by 7 bases and the J gene end by 5 bases; junction bases not matched to a gene: 5. CDR3 loop: CASKGQINNEQFF. The CDR3 DNA is TGTGCCAGCAAGGGACAGATAAACAATGAGCAGTTCTTC.

This chain links TRBV2 with TRBJ2-2, with TRBD1 identical over 7 bases. The CDR3 loop spans 15 amino acids. Germline values: CDR1 SNHLY, CDR2 FYNNEI. Trimming took 6 bases from V and 4 from J; bases not matched to a gene: 8. CDR3 nucleotide sequence: TGTGCCAGCAGAATCGAAGGGGGCACCACCGGGGAGCTGTTTTTT. It codes for CASRIEGGTTGELFF.

The chain combines TRBV9 with TRBJ2-7; D is unclear. CDR1 and CDR2 from the germline V gene are SGDLS and YYNGEE. V was clipped by 0 bases and J by 2 bases, with 6 bases between them. This CDR3 contains 13 residues. Here the CDR3 reads CASSVAPPYEQYF. The CDR3 nucleotides read TGTGCCAGCAGCGTAGCCCCTCCCTACGAGCAGTACTTC.

The V gene is TRBV29-1, the J gene TRBJ2-4; 11 bases map to TRBD2. Trimming took 3 bases from V and 1 from J; bases not matched to a gene: 17. CDR3 length equals 20 residues. The germline V gene encodes CDR1 SQVTM and CDR2 ANQGSEA. The CDR3: CSVEGLRSGGADLAKNIQYF. The CDR3 DNA sequence: TGCAGCGTTGAGGGCCTTCGTAGCGGGGGGGCGGATCTCGCCAAAAACATTCAGTACTTC.

The rearrangement joins TRBV30 to TRBJ1-6; D unresolved. Per the germline V gene, CDR1 is GTSNPN and CDR2 is SVGIG (reference sequence). Trimming pared 2 bases from V and 7 bases from J, leaving 9 bases between. The CDR3 sequence is 13 residues long. CDR3 bases: TGTGCCTGGAGTCCCTGGCTCAATTCACCCCTCCACTTT. Protein sequence: CAWSPWLNSPLHF. Looking up the rest from reference TRBV30 and TRBJ1-6 gives the full variable domain: SQTIHQWPATLVQPVGSPLSLECTVEGTSNPNLYWYRQAAGRGLQLLFYSVGIGQISSEVPQNLSASRPQDRQFILSSKKLLLSDSGFYLCAWSPWLNSPLHFGNGTRLTVT.

V gene TRBV21-1 combines with J gene TRBJ1-5; the table's D call TRBD1 went unverified against the DNA. TRBV21-1 is described as a pseudogene. The CDR3 is made up of 15 amino acids. As DNA, the CDR3 is TGTGCCAGCAGCAAGACAGAAAATAGCAATCAGCCCCAGCATTTT. Its translation is CASSKTENSNQPQHF.

This chain connects TRBV5-1 to TRBJ2-1, with 8 positions matching TRBD2. Germline V gene sequence: CDR1 SGHRS, CDR2 YFSETQ. This CDR3 contains 15 residues. Trimming cost V 3 bases and J 7 bases; bases outside gene matches: 9. The CDR3, as DNA: TGCGCCAGCAGCTCCTCTGGGACTAGTTATAATGAGCAGTTCTTC. Translated, it gives CASSSSGTSYNEQFF.

The chain carries TRBV6-5 and TRBJ1-5; D remains unclear. The CDR3 runs to 13 residues. CDR1 and CDR2 from the germline V gene are MNHEY and SVGAGI. The V and J ends lost 2 bases and 4 bases respectively, with 6 bases between them. CDR3 residues: CASSYAYNQPQHF. For the CDR3, the DNA is TGTGCCAGCAGTTACGCCTATAATCAGCCCCAGCATTTT.

The chain is built from TRBV5-1 and TRBJ2-3; 8 bases are shared with TRBD2. In germline, CDR1 is SGHRS, CDR2 YFSETQ. This CDR3 contains 14 residues. Trimming at V came to 4 bases and at J to 1 base, leaving 2 bases not matched to a gene. The CDR3 nucleotides are TGCGCCAGCAGCCGGGAGGGGGGCACAGATACGCAGTATTTT. It specifies CASSREGGTDTQYF.

The chain couples TRBV28 to TRBJ1-5; D unresolved. The germline V gene encodes CDR1 MDHEN and CDR2 SYDVKM. V shed 2 bases and J shed 0 bases, with 14 bases lying between them. The CDR3 is 17 residues long. CDR3 DNA sequence: TGTGCCAGCAGTTTACTTTTATCTGGAGGTAGCAATCAGCCCCAGCATTTT. This encodes CASSLLLSGGSNQPQHF.

The chain employs TRBV11-2 and TRBJ1-2, with no clear D. CDR3 length: 14 amino acids. With 3 bases removed from V and 8 bases from J, the gap between germline ends came to 16 bases. The germline V gene has CDR1 SGHAT and CDR2 FQNNGV. CDR3: CASSFVPRAAGYTF. The CDR3 coding sequence is TGTGCCAGCAGCTTCGTACCTAGAGCGGCGGGCTACACCTTC.

The genes are TRBV30 and TRBJ1-5; 7 positions match TRBD1. V gave up 3 bases and J gave up 4 bases; unmatched junction bases: 9. Germline V CDR1 and CDR2: GTSNPN, SVGIG (reference sequence). This CDR3 is 15 amino acids long. The chain's CDR3 is CAWSSNPGGNQPQHF. The DNA of the CDR3 is TGTGCCTGGAGCTCCAATCCAGGGGGTAATCAGCCCCAGCATTTT.

This clone was detected a few times. This sequence joins TRBV28 and TRBJ2-7; D gene uncertain. CDR1 is MDHEN and CDR2 is SYDVKM in the germline V gene. V dropped 3 bases and J dropped 4 bases, with 4 bases sitting between them. The CDR3 contains 11 residues. This CDR3 is CASSFKYEQYF. The CDR3 DNA reads as TGTGCCAGCAGTTTCAAATACGAGCAGTACTTC.

The chain carries TRBV30 and TRBJ1-6; D is ambiguous. The germline gives CDR1 GTSNPN, CDR2 SVGIG (reference sequence). Trimming took 4 bases from V and 3 from J, leaving 13 bases between them. The CDR3 is made up of 15 amino acids. The CDR3 DNA is TGTGCCTGGACCGCCGTAGTCGGCTATAATTCACCCCTCCACTTT. As protein: CAWTAVVGYNSPLHF.

The gene calls are TRBV11-3 and TRBJ2-3; D call uncertain. The CDR3 has 13 amino acids. Germline CDR1 is SGHNT and CDR2 is YENEEA. V was trimmed by 0 bases and J by 6 bases, leaving 7 bases between them. The CDR3 region has the DNA TGTGCCAGCAGCTTAGATCAGGCGGATACGCAGTATTTT. It encodes CASSLDQADTQYF.

The chain recombines TRBV7-8 with TRBJ2-1; no clear D gene. The CDR3 spans 15 residues. Germline CDR1 SGHVS, CDR2 FQNEAQ. Trimming cost V 1 base and J 2 bases, with 9 bases left between them. CDR3 nucleotide sequence: TGTGCCAGCAGCTTAGGGGTACTAACCTACAATGAGCAGTTCTTC. Its protein is CASSLGVLTYNEQFF.

The chain uses TRBV5-6 and TRBJ1-6; no reliable D call. Deletions cut 4 bases from V and 0 bases from J, with 5 bases between. Germline V gene sequence: CDR1 SGHDT, CDR2 YYEEEE. This CDR3 comprises 14 residues. The CDR3 region is CASSAGSYNSPLHF. CDR3 DNA: TGTGCCAGCAGCGCCGGCTCCTATAATTCACCCCTCCACTTT.

The genes are TRBV28 and TRBJ1-2; TRBD1 is a possible D gene (6 bases). The V end was cut by 9 bases, the J end by 3 bases, with 14 bases between. CDR1 and CDR2 (germline): MDHEN, SYDVKM. This CDR3 region has 13 residues. The CDR3, as DNA: TGTGCCAGTTACCTCAGGGGTTACTATGGCTACACCTTC. Amino acids: CASYLRGYYGYTF.